The T cell receptor beta chain described here comes from a study of patients and donors after allogeneic stem cell transplantation. Trimming shortened V by 1 base and J by 8 bases, and 14 bases separated the two germline ends. This CDR3 has 14 residues. Germline V lookup: CDR1 LGHNA, CDR2 YSLEER. A few counts support this clonotype. A single record per CDR3 protein comes from TCRdb applying MiXCR to the RT-PCR reads. The repertoire holds approximately 29,000 distinct CDR3 sequences, with around 35% as singletons. V gene TRBV4-3 combines with J gene TRBJ1-1; D possibly corresponds to TRBD1 (6 bases). The sequence came from a human donor who was either an allogeneic HSCT recipient or a stem cell or donor lymphocyte infusion donor (not recorded which). It is not recorded whose cells these are; they may come from a transplant donor. Specimen: blood, either unsorted or a sorted T cell fraction (not recorded which). In DNA, the CDR3 is TGCGCCAGCAGCCAAGTGGGATTCACAGGGGAAGCTTTCTTT. Translating gives CASSQVGFTGEAFF.